Sequencing of this T cell receptor (beta chain) was carried out in a study of cytomegalovirus exposure and HLA in healthy donors. Study in general: Earlier sequencing of 150 million to 200 million T cells yielded under 120 million unique TCR beta sequences.

Findings and limits, study-wide: It was reportedly the case that the classifier diagnosed cytomegalovirus status with high specificity and sensitivity.

Notes on this clone: What it recognizes is unknown.

Germline assignment: CDR1 SGHTS and CDR2 YDEGEE. Trimming shortened V by 2 bases and J by 5 bases, and 8 bases separated the two germline ends. The CDR3 has 13 amino acids. 60 Vbeta and 13 Jbeta primers were used in PCR. Source study methods: It was a later analysis that counted around 85 million unique TCR beta chains, of which 9.5 million to 14 million were shared. The table came from immunoSEQ multiplex PCR; TCRdb's copy has only in-frame clones and leaves some out. V and J calls and clone size are those listed in that table; D and trimming were worked out from the DNA. In the table there are 100,000 to 150,000 clones, roughly 78% of which are singletons.

The clonotype comes from a man younger than 45 in good health and CMV-seropositive. The V call is TRBV5-8, the J call TRBJ2-1; tentatively, D is TRBD1 (6 bases). Sequencing input: PBMCs. This CDR3 reads CASSFGGDNEQFF. In DNA, the CDR3 is TGTGCCAGCAGCTTTGGGGGCGACAATGAGCAGTTCTTC.